This T cell receptor beta chain was observed in a study of blood T cell repertoires in COVID-19. The CDR3 has 13 amino acids. CDR1 is SGHTA and CDR2 is FQGNSA in the germline V gene. Trimming removed 5 bases from V and 3 bases from J, with 10 bases in between. Libraries were prepared by immunoSEQ multiplex PCR; TCRdb keeps only in-frame clonotypes and omits some of them. The sample shows 70,000 or so clones, 60% to 80% of them seen only once. The source of this sequence is a human donor in a cohort sampled during active COVID-19. This sequence joins TRBV7-2 and TRBJ1-1; D may be TRBD1 (5 bases). The sequenced material came from peripheral blood. CDR3 DNA: TGTGCCAGCAGCCTACAACAGGACACTGAAGCTTTCTTT. Amino acids: CASSLQQDTEAFF.